The text below deals with one T cell receptor beta chain. TCRdb's table, derived via immunoSEQ multiplex PCR, lists solely in-frame clones and lacks some. Of about 210,000 clones in the sample, more than 75% were seen once. This entry comes from a study of blood T cell repertoires in COVID-19. Germline lookup yields CDR1 SGDLS and CDR2 YYNGEE. CDR3 size: 15 residues. Deletions cut 0 bases from V and 2 bases from J, with 11 bases between. The sequence came from a woman aged 40 to 50 with acute or convalescent COVID-19. Sequenced material: peripheral blood. The chain is built from TRBV9 and TRBJ1-2, with unresolved D. This CDR3 is CASSVAYGGNYGYTF. The DNA for the CDR3 is TGTGCCAGCAGCGTAGCTTACGGCGGAAACTATGGCTACACCTTC.